The TCR beta chain described here comes from a study of technical replicates of blood from several donors. Profiling relied on immunoSEQ multiplex PCR, and the TCRdb table lists in-frame clones only, not all of them. This table has about 78,000 clones, 85% to 95% appearing once. In its sample, this clone was seen once. Sequencing was performed on T cells isolated from PBMCs. This sequence was found in a human donor in good health.

DNA of the CDR3: TGTGCCAGCAGCTTACGCTCGGCGGAGAATGAAAAACTGTTTTTT. Its protein product is CASSLRSAENEKLFF. The chain carries TRBV7-9 and TRBJ1-4; D gene uncertain. The CDR3 has 15 amino acids. The V gene lost 2 bases and the J gene lost 5 bases, with 12 bases spanning the gap. CDR1 and CDR2 (germline): SEHNR, FQNEAQ (reference sequence).